This entry lists 21 T cell receptor beta chains sequenced from one sample in a study of cytomegalovirus exposure and HLA in healthy donors. The PCR employed 60 Vbeta primers together with 13 Jbeta primers. Profiled with immunoSEQ multiplex PCR; TCRdb holds only in-frame clones, not every one. Here the sample spans some 150,000 clones, 60% to 70% being singletons. Sequencing was carried out using PBMCs. These receptors were taken from a woman in her sixties in good health and CMV-seropositive.

This clone appeared a few times. The V call is TRBV27, the J call TRBJ2-3; 12 bases map to TRBD2. Germline values: CDR1 MNHEY, CDR2 SMNVEV (reference sequence). This CDR3 is built from 15 residues. Germline trimming cut 3 bases from V and 6 bases from J; bases unmatched to any gene: 4. CDR3 nucleotide sequence: TGTGCCAGCAGTTTTGGTCTAGCGGGGGGGGATACGCAGTATTTT. Protein sequence: CASSFGLAGGDTQYF.

V is TRBV4-1 and J is TRBJ1-4; D may be TRBD1 (6 bases). The CDR3 length is 14 residues. Germline CDR1 MGHRA, CDR2 YSYEKL. Trimming cost V 1 base and J 8 bases, with 11 bases left between them. This CDR3 reads CASSQGRDKEKLFF. The CDR3 nucleotides read TGCGCCAGCAGCCAAGGAAGGGACAAGGAAAAACTGTTTTTT.

This clone turned up a few times. J is TRBJ1-2 and V is TRBV27; tentatively, D is TRBD1 (6 bases). The CDR3 consists of 14 residues. Trimming pared 6 bases from V and 7 bases from J, leaving 18 bases between. Germline V gene data show CDR1 as MNHEY and CDR2 as SMNVEV (reference sequence). The CDR3, as DNA: TGTGCCAGCAGCCGGGACACCCTTTTATTTGGCTACACCTTC. Protein: CASSRDTLLFGYTF.

The chain recombines TRBV29-1 with TRBJ2-5; 7 bases agree with TRBD2. J was trimmed by 7 bases and V by 3 bases; bases with no gene match: 8. The CDR3 runs to 13 residues. Germline V gene lookup returns CDR1 SQVTM and CDR2 ANQGSEA. CDR3 in amino acids: CSVDREVGSTQYF. DNA of the CDR3: TGCAGCGTTGACCGGGAGGTGGGATCGACCCAGTACTTC.

A single count supports this clone. V and J are TRBV19 and TRBJ1-2; 8 bases are a match to TRBD1. The CDR3 loop spans 14 amino acids. V was pared by 4 bases and J by 7 bases, with 8 bases of the junction left unmatched. CDR1 and CDR2 (germline): LNHDA, SQIVND (reference sequence). This CDR3 reads CASSTKQGGSGYTF. DNA of the CDR3: TGTGCCAGTAGTACCAAACAGGGGGGTTCTGGCTACACCTTC.

This clone was detected only once. The genes are TRBV7-2 and TRBJ2-3; D is unresolved. From germline, CDR1 is SGHTA and CDR2 FQGNSA. V gave up 4 bases and J gave up 5 bases, with 16 bases separating them. The CDR3 is made up of 15 amino acids. CDR3 bases: TGTGCCAGCAGCTCAGTAGAGGAGACCAGAGATACGCAGTATTTT. Its translation: CASSSVEETRDTQYF. Complete variable domain (other parts from reference TRBV7-2 and TRBJ2-3): GAGVSQSPSNKVTEKGKDVELRCDPISGHTALYWYRQSLGQGLEFLIYFQGNSAPDKSGLPSDRFSAERTGGSVSTLTIQRTQQEDSAVYLCASSSVEETRDTQYFGPGTRLTVL.

The genes are TRBV7-2 and TRBJ2-2; TRBD2 aligns across 8 bases. Trimming cost V 2 bases and J 5 bases; bases outside gene matches: 7. Germline V gives CDR1 SGHTA, CDR2 FQGNSA. The CDR3 runs to 16 residues. Written as DNA, the CDR3 is TGTGCCAGCAGCTTATATACGGGAGGGCGTACCGGGGAGCTGTTTTTT. Encoded protein: CASSLYTGGRTGELFF. Drawing the rest from reference TRBV7-2 and TRBJ2-2, the complete variable domain is GAGVSQSPSNKVTEKGKDVELRCDPISGHTALYWYRQSLGQGLEFLIYFQGNSAPDKSGLPSDRFSAERTGGSVSTLTIQRTQQEDSAVYLCASSLYTGGRTGELFFGEGSRLTVL.

The chain is built from TRBV9 and TRBJ2-7; 10 bases agree with TRBD1. The germline gives CDR1 SGDLS, CDR2 YYNGEE. The CDR3 is made up of 17 amino acids. Unmatched junction bases numbered 10, after V lost 3 bases and J lost 1 base. CDR3 bases: TGTGCCAGCAGCGGTTCCGGGACAGGGGCGGCGTCCTACGAGCAGTACTTC. This gives the protein CASSGSGTGAASYEQYF.

The V and J genes are TRBV27 and TRBJ1-4; D not resolved. V was pared by 5 bases and J by 8 bases, with 18 bases between. Germline V CDR1 and CDR2: MNHEY, SMNVEV (reference sequence). This CDR3 spans 15 amino acids. This chain's CDR3 is CASSPFEIPLEKLFF. The CDR3 DNA is TGTGCCAGCAGTCCGTTTGAGATTCCGTTGGAAAAACTGTTTTTT.

The V and J genes are TRBV6-5 and TRBJ2-7, with D unresolved. The V end was cut by 4 bases, the J end by 0 bases, with 7 bases between. Germline lookup yields CDR1 MNHEY and CDR2 SVGAGI. This CDR3 contains 13 residues. The CDR3 DNA reads TGTGCCAGCAGTTTGGGCCCCTCCTACGAGCAGTACTTC. It encodes CASSLGPSYEQYF.

The V and J genes are TRBV5-6 and TRBJ2-1, with TRBD2 matching over 13 bases. The CDR3 loop spans 16 amino acids. Germline CDR1 is SGHDT and CDR2 is YYEEEE. The trim removed 4 bases at V and 9 bases at J, leaving 10 bases unmatched. The CDR3 DNA is TGTGCCAGCAGCCGCCGACTAGCGGGAGGCAGGCGTGAGCAGTTCTTC. Translated: CASSRRLAGGRREQFF.

This clone occurred once. The chain combines TRBV7-9 with TRBJ2-2; D is unclear. CDR3 size: 16 residues. The V gene lost 2 bases and the J gene lost 4 bases, with 14 bases spanning the gap. Germline V lookup: CDR1 SEHNR, CDR2 FQNEAQ (reference sequence). Here the CDR3 reads CASSLILPPGTGELFF. In nucleotides, the CDR3 is TGTGCCAGCAGCTTAATCCTGCCCCCGGGCACCGGGGAGCTGTTTTTT.

The V and J genes are TRBV28 and TRBJ1-5, with D possibly being TRBD1 (5 bases). Germline CDR1 reads MDHEN; CDR2 reads SYDVKM. The CDR3 loop spans 14 amino acids. The V end was cut by 8 bases, the J end by 0 bases, with 11 bases between. CDR3 DNA sequence: TGTGCCAGCCGGGGGACGGTTAGCAATCAGCCCCAGCATTTT. Translation: CASRGTVSNQPQHF.

The rearrangement links TRBV29-1 to TRBJ2-5; D may be TRBD1 (6 bases). With 0 bases removed from V and 2 bases from J, the gap between germline ends came to 10 bases. The CDR3 is 14 residues long. Germline V gene lookup returns CDR1 SQVTM and CDR2 ANQGSEA. As DNA, the CDR3 is TGCAGCGTTGAAGATGTCAGGGGTCAAGAGACCCAGTACTTC. Its translation is CSVEDVRGQETQYF. The entire variable domain, with the rest obtained from reference TRBV29-1 and TRBJ2-5, is as follows: SAVISQKPSRDICQRGTSLTIQCQVDSQVTMMFWYRQQPGQSLTLIATANQGSEATYESGFVIDKFPISRPNLTFSTLTVSNMSPEDSSIYLCSVEDVRGQETQYFGPGTRLLVL.

V usage is TRBV28 and J usage is TRBJ2-7, with a weak D call TRBD2 (5 bases). Germline-derived CDR1 and CDR2 are MDHEN and SYDVKM. The V gene lost 2 bases and the J gene lost 5 bases, with 7 bases spanning the gap. CDR3 length equals 12 residues. The CDR3, as DNA: TGTGCCAGCAGTTTAGCCGGGGACGAGCAGTACTTC. It yields the protein CASSLAGDEQYF.

This clone has just a few counts. The chain employs TRBV7-9 and TRBJ1-1, with D maybe TRBD1 (6 bases). The CDR3 spans 13 residues. Trimming cost V 6 bases and J 11 bases, with 19 bases left between them. Germline CDR1 is SEHNR and CDR2 is FQNEAQ (reference sequence). The CDR3 nucleotides read TGTGCCAGCAGAGTAGGGGACATCGGGGTCGCTTTCTTT. It encodes CASRVGDIGVAFF.

The chain uses TRBV28 and TRBJ2-5, with a possible D match to TRBD2 (5 bases). With 6 bases removed from V and 3 bases from J, the gap between germline ends came to 14 bases. Per the germline V gene, CDR1 is MDHEN and CDR2 is SYDVKM. This CDR3 is built from 14 residues. This CDR3 is CASRSGGEEETQYF. In DNA form, the CDR3 reads TGTGCCAGCAGATCCGGAGGCGAGGAAGAGACCCAGTACTTC.

The rearrangement joins TRBV19 to TRBJ1-1, with D uncertain. This CDR3 has 13 residues. Germline V CDR1 and CDR2: LNHDA, SQIVND (reference sequence). V shed 7 bases and J shed 5 bases, with 14 bases lying between them. The CDR3 loop reads CASNEGARTEAFF. CDR3 nucleotide sequence: TGTGCCAGTAACGAGGGAGCGAGGACTGAAGCTTTCTTT. The variable domain in full, with the rest retrieved from reference TRBV19 and TRBJ1-1, is DGGITQSPKYLFRKEGQNVTLSCEQNLNHDAMYWYRQDPGQGLRLIYYSQIVNDFQKGDIAEGYSVSREKKESFPLTVTSAQKNPTAFYLCASNEGARTEAFFGQGTRLTVV.

In this sample, this clone turned up a few times. The chain couples TRBV7-6 to TRBJ2-7, with 16 bases lining up with TRBD2. Germline V gives CDR1 SGHVS, CDR2 FNYEAQ. The CDR3 runs 16 residues. V dropped 5 bases and J dropped 6; count of bases not matched to a gene: 7. Written as DNA, the CDR3 is TGTGCCAGCAGCCCCCCGGGACTAGCGGGAGGGGGCGAGCAGTACTTC. Translation gives CASSPPGLAGGGEQYF.

The V call is TRBV5-1, the J call TRBJ2-5; 14 bases are a match to TRBD2. This CDR3 is 17 amino acids long. Germline CDR1 SGHRS, CDR2 YFSETQ. The junction had 8 bases not matched to a gene; V was cut back by 4 bases and J by 3 bases. CDR3 sequence (DNA): TGCGCCAGCAGCCTGGGACTAGCGGGAGATTCCGAAGAGACCCAGTACTTC. Translating gives CASSLGLAGDSEETQYF.

The chain uses TRBV5-1 and TRBJ2-3; D possibly corresponds to TRBD2 (5 bases). In germline, CDR1 is SGHRS, CDR2 YFSETQ. V lost 0 bases and J 6 bases, leaving 14 bases between the germline ends. The CDR3 is 15 residues long. CDR3 sequence reads: CASSLVTAAPDTQYF. Written as DNA, the CDR3 is TGCGCCAGCAGCTTGGTCACAGCGGCCCCTGATACGCAGTATTTT.